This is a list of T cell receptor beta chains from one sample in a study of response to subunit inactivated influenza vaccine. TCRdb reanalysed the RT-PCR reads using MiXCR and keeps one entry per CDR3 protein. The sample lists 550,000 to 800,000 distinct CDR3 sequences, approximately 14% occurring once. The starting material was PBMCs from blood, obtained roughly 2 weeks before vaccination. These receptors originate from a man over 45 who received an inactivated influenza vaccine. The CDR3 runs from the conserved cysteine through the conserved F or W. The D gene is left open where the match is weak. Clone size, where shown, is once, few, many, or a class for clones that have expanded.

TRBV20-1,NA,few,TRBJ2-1,TGCAGTGTTGGGTGGCGGGGAGAGTACAATGAGCAGTTCTTC,CSVGWRGEYNEQFF
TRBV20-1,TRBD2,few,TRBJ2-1,TGCAGTGCTCCGCCGGGACTAGCGGGAGCTGTTTACAATGAGCAGTTCTTC,CSAPPGLAGAVYNEQFF
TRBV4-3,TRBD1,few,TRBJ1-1,TGCGCCAGCAGCCACTCCGTCTTGACAGGGGGGACTGAAGCTTTCTTT,CASSHSVLTGGTEAFF
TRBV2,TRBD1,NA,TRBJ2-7,TGTGCCACCGGACAGGGGGTCTACGAGCAGTACTTC,CATGQGVYEQYF
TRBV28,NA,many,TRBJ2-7,TGTGCCAGCAGTTCAACCTCCTCCTTATTTGAGCAGTACTTC,CASSSTSSLFEQYF
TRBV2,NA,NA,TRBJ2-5,TGTGCCAGCAGTGAGAACAGGGATGGGACCCAGTACTTC,CASSENRDGTQYF
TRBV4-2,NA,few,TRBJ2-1,TGTGCCAGCAGCCAAGACCATTACAATGAGCAGTTCTTC,CASSQDHYNEQFF
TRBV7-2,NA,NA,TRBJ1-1,TGTGCCAGCAGCCCATGGGGGGGCACTGAAGCTTTCTTT,CASSPWGGTEAFF
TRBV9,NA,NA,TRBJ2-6,TGTGCCAGCAGCGTAGGATTCACTGGGGCCAACGTCCTGACTTTC,CASSVGFTGANVLTF
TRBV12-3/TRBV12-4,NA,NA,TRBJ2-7,TGTGCCAGCACCTTGGATCCAAGCTCCTACGAGCAGTACTTC,CASTLDPSSYEQYF
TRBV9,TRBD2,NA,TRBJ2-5,TGTGCCAGCAGCGTAGGGGGGGGGTACCAAGAGACCCAGTACTTC,CASSVGGGYQETQYF
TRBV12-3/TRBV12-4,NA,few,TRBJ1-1,TGTGCCAGCAGTTTAGCCAGGGGAGAAGCTTTCTTT,CASSLARGEAFF
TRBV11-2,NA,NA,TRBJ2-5,TGTGCCAGCAGCTTAATTGTCCTCGAGACCCAGTACTTC,CASSLIVLETQYF
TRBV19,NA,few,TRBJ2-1,TGTGCCAGTAGTATACTAGGGGGGTCTCGCAATGAGCAGTTCTTC,CASSILGGSRNEQFF
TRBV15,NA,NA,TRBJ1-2,TGTGCCACCAGCAGAGATCCCAGGGACGATGGCTACACCTTC,CATSRDPRDDGYTF
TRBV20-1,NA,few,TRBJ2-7,TGCAGTGCTACCCCCTTCCAGGCAGCCTCCTACGAGCAGTACTTC,CSATPFQAASYEQYF
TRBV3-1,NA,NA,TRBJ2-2,TGTGCCAGCAGCCAAGAAAGGAGCACCGGGGAGCTGTTTTTT,CASSQERSTGELFF
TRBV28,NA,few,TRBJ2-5,TGTGCCAGCAGCCTAGATGGGCAGGGCTATAAGGAGACCCAGTACTTC,CASSLDGQGYKETQYF
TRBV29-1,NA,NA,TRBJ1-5,TGCAGCGTTCGGGGTCAGCCCCAGCATTTT,CSVRGQPQHF
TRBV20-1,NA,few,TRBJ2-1,TGCAGTGCTAGCGGGACCATCAATGAGCAGTTCTTC,CSASGTINEQFF
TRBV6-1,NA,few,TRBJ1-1,TGTTCATCTCAGGAGGTGATGAACACTGAAGCTTTCTTT,CSSQEVMNTEAFF
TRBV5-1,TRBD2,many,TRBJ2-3,TGCGCCAGCCGCCGGACTAGCGATACCAGGCATACGCAGTATTTT,CASRRTSDTRHTQYF
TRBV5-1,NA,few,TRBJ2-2,TGCGCCAGCAGCTTCACCGGGACAATTAACACCGGGGAGCTGTTTTTT,CASSFTGTINTGELFF